The rows below give T cell receptor beta chains drawn from one sample of a study of Ad26.COV2.S vaccination and SARS-CoV-2 variants. The data were produced by immunoSEQ multiplex PCR, yet TCRdb's version contains in-frame clones alone and is incomplete. Of about 350,000 clones listed, 75% to 90% are singletons. The specimen comprised peripheral blood, sampled in a trial of Ad26.COV2.S vaccine versus placebo. The receptors were sampled from a person between 18 and 60 years old who received the Ad26.COV2.S COVID-19 vaccine or a placebo. The CDR3 runs from the conserved cysteine through the conserved F or W. The D gene is left open where the match is weak. The size entry is marked missing in some rows and otherwise reads once, few, many or a size class.

j_call	v_call	clone_size	d_call	cdr3_aa	cdr3_nt
TRBJ1-2	TRBV6-2/TRBV6-3	few	-	CASSPEEGGYTF	TGTGCCAGCAGCCCCGAAGAGGGCGGCTACACCTTC
TRBJ2-3	TRBV2	-	TRBD2	CANRAGGIDTQYF	TGTGCCAACCGAGCGGGGGGCATTGATACGCAGTATTTT
TRBJ1-5	TRBV25-1	-	TRBD1	CASSPRGGQPQHF	TGTGCCAGCAGTCCCAGGGGGGGCCAGCCCCAGCATTTT
TRBJ2-7	TRBV10-3	-	-	CAISEEWSPDEQYF	TGTGCCATCAGTGAAGAGTGGTCTCCCGACGAGCAGTACTTC
TRBJ1-1	TRBV28	-	-	CASRSGGHPENTEAFF	TGTGCCAGCAGGTCGGGGGGGCATCCAGAGAACACTGAAGCTTTCTTT
TRBJ2-1	TRBV7-9	few	-	CASSSNHRSSYNEQFF	TGTGCCAGCAGCTCAAATCACAGGAGCTCCTACAATGAGCAGTTCTTC
TRBJ1-4	TRBV6-5	-	TRBD1	CASSRDRGDEKLFF	TGTGCCAGCAGCCGGGACAGGGGGGATGAAAAACTGTTTTTT
TRBJ1-2	TRBV11-2	once	-	CASSPQENYGYTF	TGTGCCAGCAGCCCACAGGAGAACTATGGCTACACCTTC
TRBJ1-6	TRBV7-2	few	-	CASGWGPDSPLHF	TGTGCCAGCGGGTGGGGGCCGGATTCACCCCTCCACTTT
TRBJ1-2	TRBV6-5	-	-	CASRGAWGYTF	TGTGCCAGCAGGGGGGCATGGGGCTACACCTTC
TRBJ1-2	TRBV6-6	-	-	CASSLFVWQPDGYTF	TGTGCCAGCAGTTTATTTGTATGGCAGCCGGATGGCTACACCTTC
TRBJ2-7	TRBV27	-	-	CASSLNALMIYEQYF	TGTGCCAGCAGTTTAAATGCCCTTATGATATACGAGCAGTACTTC
TRBJ2-7	TRBV10-3	-	TRBD1	CAISAGTGAYEQYF	TGTGCCATCAGCGCCGGGACAGGGGCCTACGAGCAGTACTTC